One and the same sample provided the 21 T cell receptor beta chains below, sequenced in a study of blood T cells in healthy people across ages. Primed by a sample-barcoded 5' primer and a J-beta primer mix, a second PCR proceeded for about 6 to 11 cycles. Via MiXCR, TCRdb re-called the 5' RACE reads, giving one row per CDR3 protein. The sample contains roughly 1 million distinct CDR3 sequences, less than 25% of which appear only once. Another study also made use of these data, one on T cells of mothers and their children.

The sample was blood. These receptors were obtained from a girl aged 2 to 10 in good health.

This clonotype turned up a few times. The chain uses TRBV4-1 and TRBJ1-4, with unresolved D. V was cut by 0 bases and J by 3 bases, with 14 bases left in between. The length of the CDR3 is 17 residues. CDR1 MGHRA and CDR2 YSYEKL come from the germline V gene. Here the CDR3 reads CASSQEGFQVPNEKLFF. The CDR3 coding sequence is TGCGCCAGCAGCCAAGAAGGCTTCCAGGTCCCTAATGAAAAACTGTTTTTT.

V is TRBV20-1 and J is TRBJ2-1; 7 nucleotides line up with TRBD2. This CDR3 is 13 amino acids long. The germline V gene has CDR1 DFQATT and CDR2 SNEGSKA (reference sequence). After removal of 6 bases from V and 0 bases from J, the junction contained 2 bases not matched to a gene. The CDR3 region has the DNA TGCAGTGCCCGGACTAGCTCCTACAATGAGCAGTTCTTC. Translating it yields CSARTSSYNEQFF.

The V and J genes are TRBV2 and TRBJ1-2; D uncertain. This CDR3 has 13 amino acids. Germline values: CDR1 SNHLY, CDR2 FYNNEI. V dropped 4 bases and J dropped 1 base, with 7 bases sitting between them. The CDR3 sequence is CASSAQSNYGYTF. Here the CDR3 DNA reads TGTGCCAGCAGTGCCCAGAGTAACTATGGCTACACCTTC.

This clonotype turned up a few times. One end of the junction varies from germline; a read error may be responsible. The chain uses TRBV24-1 and TRBJ2-5; tentatively, D is TRBD2 (6 bases). The CDR3 runs to 12 residues. The germline V gene has CDR1 KGHDR and CDR2 SFDVKD. Here the CDR3 DNA reads TGTGCCGCCAGTGAAAAGGGAGGGACCCAGTACTTC. Residues: CAASEKGGTQYF.

This sequence joins TRBV6-1 and TRBJ1-2; tentative D call: TRBD1 (5 bases). The V gene lost 7 bases and the J gene lost 8 bases, with 23 bases spanning the gap. The CDR3 runs to 15 residues. The germline gives CDR1 MNHNS, CDR2 SASEGT. For the CDR3, the DNA is TGTGCCAGCACCTCCTTCCAGGGAAGGTTTGAAGGCTACACCTTC. Protein: CASTSFQGRFEGYTF.

This clonotype was seen a few times. The chain employs TRBV7-8 and TRBJ2-7; possible D gene TRBD1, 6 bases. V was clipped by 5 bases and J by 2 bases, with 19 bases between them. The CDR3 runs 16 residues. Germline values: CDR1 SGHVS, CDR2 FQNEAQ. The CDR3 reads CASSHVLQGRAYEQYF. The DNA of the CDR3 is TGTGCCAGCAGCCACGTGTTACAGGGAAGGGCCTACGAGCAGTACTTC.

This clonotype was observed a handful of times. A junction boundary mismatches the germline segment, possibly from a read error. The chain employs TRBV9 and TRBJ2-2, with D possibly matching TRBD2 (6 bases). The germline gives CDR1 SGDLS, CDR2 YYNGEE. The CDR3 loop spans 15 amino acids. The CDR3: CACSVGGVATGELFF. Here the CDR3 DNA reads TGTGCCTGCAGCGTAGGCGGGGTGGCCACCGGGGAGCTGTTTTTT.

Only a few counts were recorded for this clonotype. The genes are TRBV6-2 or TRBV6-3 and TRBJ1-1; maybe TRBD1 (5 bases). The germline CDR1 and CDR2 sequences are MNHEY and SVGEGT. The germline V and J ends were trimmed by 5 bases and 9 bases, with 13 bases remaining between them. The CDR3 is 12 amino acids. CDR3 in amino acids: CASSTAGAQAFF. CDR3 in DNA: TGTGCCAGCAGTACGGCCGGGGCTCAAGCTTTCTTT.

This sequence joins TRBV12-3 or TRBV12-4 and TRBJ1-1; perhaps TRBD1 as D (5 bases). The CDR3 spans 14 residues. The V end was cut by 5 bases, the J end by 4 bases, with 14 bases between. In nucleotides, the CDR3 is TGTGCCAGCAGTCCCTCGGGGGTGGCCACTGAAGCTTTCTTT. Its protein is CASSPSGVATEAFF.

V usage is TRBV7-8 and J usage is TRBJ1-1; 7 nucleotides line up with TRBD1. V shed 1 base and J 1 base; nucleotides not matched to a gene: 6. The CDR3 is 16 amino acids. The V gene's germline CDR1 is SGHVS and CDR2 FQNEAQ. CDR3 nucleotides: TGTGCCAGCAGCTTAGGACTGGACAGGACGAACACTGAAGCTTTCTTT. The encoded protein is CASSLGLDRTNTEAFF.

This clonotype was counted once. The V call is TRBV5-1, the J call TRBJ2-1, with TRBD1 identical over 7 bases. After removal of 3 bases from V and 5 bases from J, the junction contained 8 bases not matched to a gene. The CDR3 is 15 residues long. Germline V lookup: CDR1 SGHRS, CDR2 YFSETQ. The CDR3 DNA is TGCGCCAGCAGCTACGGGGACAGCCCCAACAATGAGCAGTTCTTC. Encoded protein: CASSYGDSPNNEQFF.

This chain joins TRBV29-1 and TRBJ2-3; D gene ambiguous. This CDR3 has 13 amino acids. V was shortened by 5 bases and J by 2 bases, with 11 bases between the two germline ends. Germline-derived CDR1 and CDR2 are SQVTM and ANQGSEA. CDR3 in DNA: TGCAGCGTTTTCACGCTATACACAGATACGCAGTATTTT. Translating it yields CSVFTLYTDTQYF.

This clonotype occurred a few times. V and J are TRBV29-1 and TRBJ2-1; D might be TRBD2 (5 bases). This CDR3 region has 10 residues. Germline-derived CDR1 and CDR2 are SQVTM and ANQGSEA. V was clipped by 4 bases and J by 12 bases, with 10 bases between them. The CDR3 DNA sequence: TGCAGCGTTGCCGAGGGTCGGCAGTTCTTC. Translation: CSVAEGRQFF.

This clonotype was seen only a few times. The chain carries TRBV5-1 and TRBJ2-3; a possible D gene is TRBD2 (5 bases). Germline V gives CDR1 SGHRS, CDR2 YFSETQ. The CDR3 has 14 residues. Between the trimmed V and J ends, which lost 3 bases and 2 bases, there was a span of 10 bases. CDR3 residues: CASSWGEITDTQYF. In nucleotides, the CDR3 is TGCGCCAGCAGCTGGGGAGAAATCACAGATACGCAGTATTTT.

The chain carries TRBV5-1 and TRBJ2-6; 8 nucleotides align to TRBD1. Germline V lookup: CDR1 SGHRS, CDR2 YFSETQ. The trim removed 4 bases at V and 1 base at J, leaving 4 bases unmatched. This CDR3 comprises 16 residues. The CDR3 sequence: CASSGGTGSGANVLTF. The DNA for the CDR3 is TGCGCCAGCAGCGGGGGGACAGGTTCTGGGGCCAACGTCCTGACTTTC.

This clonotype has a handful of counts. The V and J genes are TRBV5-1 and TRBJ2-5, with TRBD1 matching 12 bases. This CDR3 is built from 16 residues. Trimming cost V 1 base and J 4 bases; bases outside gene matches: 5. The germline CDR1 and CDR2 sequences are SGHRS and YFSETQ. CDR3 sequence reads: CASSLYGTGGVETQYF. The CDR3 DNA follows: TGCGCCAGCAGCTTGTATGGGACAGGGGGCGTAGAGACCCAGTACTTC.

CDR3 in amino acids: CAISETGQALRETQYF. CDR3 DNA: TGTGCCATCAGTGAGACAGGACAGGCCCTAAGGGAGACCCAGTACTTC. The chain uses TRBV10-3 and TRBJ2-5, with 7 bases identical to TRBD1. V was pared by 2 bases and J by 5 bases, with 11 bases of the junction left unmatched. The CDR3 sequence is 16 residues long. The V gene's germline CDR1 is ENHRY and CDR2 SYGVKD.

The chain has TRBV9 and TRBJ1-5; D is undetermined. The CDR3 spans 15 residues. V was clipped by 1 base and J by 0 bases, with 8 bases between them. Germline CDR1 and CDR2: SGDLS and YYNGEE. The CDR3: CASSVSPVSNQPQHF. The CDR3 DNA follows: TGTGCCAGCAGCGTAAGTCCAGTTAGCAATCAGCCCCAGCATTTT.

CDR3 loop: CASSPTSTQSNEQFF. The DNA of the CDR3 is TGTGCCAGCAGCCCGACTAGCACTCAGTCCAATGAGCAGTTCTTC. The chain couples TRBV12-3 or TRBV12-4 to TRBJ2-1, with TRBD2 matching 7 bases. This CDR3 is 15 amino acids long. J lost 6 bases, V lost 6 bases, and 11 bases had no gene match.

V is TRBV12-3 or TRBV12-4 and J is TRBJ2-3, with D perhaps matching TRBD2 (7 bases). The CDR3 is 17 amino acids. Trimming shortened V by 3 bases and J by 0 bases, and 16 bases separated the two germline ends. The CDR3 spells CASSLSGGHTSTDTQYF. The CDR3, as DNA: TGTGCCAGCAGTTTGTCCGGGGGGCATACTAGCACAGATACGCAGTATTTT.

J is TRBJ2-7 and V is TRBV28, with a weak D call TRBD2 (6 bases). Looked up from germline, CDR1 is MDHEN and CDR2 is SYDVKM. This CDR3 spans 15 amino acids. Trimming pared 5 bases from V and 4 bases from J, leaving 18 bases between. The CDR3 DNA sequence: TGTGCCAGCAGTCCGGCACCGGCGGCGGGGTACGAGCAGTACTTC. Translating gives CASSPAPAAGYEQYF. Full variable domain (remainder filled in from reference TRBV28 and TRBJ2-7): DVKVTQSSRYLVKRTGEKVFLECVQDMDHENMFWYRQDPGLGLRLIYFSYDVKMKEKGDIPEGYSVSREKKERFSLILESASTNQTSMYLCASSPAPAAGYEQYFGPGTRLTVT.